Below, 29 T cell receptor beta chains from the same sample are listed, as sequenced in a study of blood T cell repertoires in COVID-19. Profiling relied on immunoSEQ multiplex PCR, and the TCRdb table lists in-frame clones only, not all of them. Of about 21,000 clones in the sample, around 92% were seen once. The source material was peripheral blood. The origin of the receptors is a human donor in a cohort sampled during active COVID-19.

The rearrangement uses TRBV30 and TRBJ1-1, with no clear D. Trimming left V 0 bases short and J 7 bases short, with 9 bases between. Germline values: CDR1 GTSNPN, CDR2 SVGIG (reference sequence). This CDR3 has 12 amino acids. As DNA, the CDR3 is TGTGCCTGGAGTGTAAGAGGAGATGAAGCTTTCTTT. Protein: CAWSVRGDEAFF.

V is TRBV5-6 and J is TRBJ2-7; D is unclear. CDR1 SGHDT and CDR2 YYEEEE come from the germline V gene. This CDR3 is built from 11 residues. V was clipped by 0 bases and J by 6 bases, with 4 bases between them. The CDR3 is CASSLVGEQYF. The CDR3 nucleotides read TGTGCCAGCAGCTTGGTCGGCGAGCAGTACTTC.

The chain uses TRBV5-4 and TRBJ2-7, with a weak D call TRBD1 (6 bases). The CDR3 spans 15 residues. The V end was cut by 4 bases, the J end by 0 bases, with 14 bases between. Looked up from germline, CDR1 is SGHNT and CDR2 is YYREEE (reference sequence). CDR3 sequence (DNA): TGTGCCAGCAGCCAGGACAGTTTTTTCTCCTACGAGCAGTACTTC. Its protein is CASSQDSFFSYEQYF.

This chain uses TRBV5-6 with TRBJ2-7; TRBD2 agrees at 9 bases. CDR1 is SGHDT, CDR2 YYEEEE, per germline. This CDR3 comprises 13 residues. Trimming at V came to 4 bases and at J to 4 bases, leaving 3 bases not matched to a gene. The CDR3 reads CASSRLAAYEQYF. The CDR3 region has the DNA TGTGCCAGCAGCCGACTAGCGGCATACGAGCAGTACTTC. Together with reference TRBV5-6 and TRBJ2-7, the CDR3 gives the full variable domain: DAGVTQSPTHLIKTRGQQVTLRCSPKSGHDTVSWYQQALGQGPQFIFQYYEEEERQRGNFPDRFSGHQFPNYSSELNVNALLLGDSALYLCASSRLAAYEQYFGPGTRLTVT.

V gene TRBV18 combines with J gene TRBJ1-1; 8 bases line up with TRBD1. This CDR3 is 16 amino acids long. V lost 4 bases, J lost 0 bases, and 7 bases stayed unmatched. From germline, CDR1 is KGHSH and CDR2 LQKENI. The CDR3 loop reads CASSLSTDRVNTEAFF. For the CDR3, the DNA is TGTGCCAGCTCACTATCAACGGACAGGGTGAACACTGAAGCTTTCTTT.

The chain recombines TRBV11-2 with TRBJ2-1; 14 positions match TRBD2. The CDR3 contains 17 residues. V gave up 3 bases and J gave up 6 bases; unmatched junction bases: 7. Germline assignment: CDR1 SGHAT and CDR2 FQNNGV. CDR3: CASSFGTSGRRGNEQFF. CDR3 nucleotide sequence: TGTGCCAGCAGCTTCGGGACTAGCGGGAGACGGGGCAATGAGCAGTTCTTC. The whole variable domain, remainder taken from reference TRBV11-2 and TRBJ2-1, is EAGVAQSPRYKIIEKRQSVAFWCNPISGHATLYWYQQILGQGPKLLIQFQNNGVVDDSQLPKDRFSAERLKGVDSTLKIQPAKLEDSAVYLCASSFGTSGRRGNEQFFGPGTRLTVL.

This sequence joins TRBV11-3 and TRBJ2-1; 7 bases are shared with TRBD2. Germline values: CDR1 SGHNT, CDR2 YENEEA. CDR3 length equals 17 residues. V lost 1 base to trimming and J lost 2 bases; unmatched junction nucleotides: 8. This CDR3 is CASSLVRSSGTYNEQFF. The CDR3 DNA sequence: TGTGCCAGCAGCTTAGTAAGGTCTAGCGGCACCTACAATGAGCAGTTCTTC.

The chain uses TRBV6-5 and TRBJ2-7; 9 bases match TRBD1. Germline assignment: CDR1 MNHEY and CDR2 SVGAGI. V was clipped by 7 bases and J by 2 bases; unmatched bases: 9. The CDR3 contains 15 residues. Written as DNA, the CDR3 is TGTGCCAGCACCCTTGACAGGGGGTTTCCCTACGAGCAGTACTTC. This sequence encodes CASTLDRGFPYEQYF.

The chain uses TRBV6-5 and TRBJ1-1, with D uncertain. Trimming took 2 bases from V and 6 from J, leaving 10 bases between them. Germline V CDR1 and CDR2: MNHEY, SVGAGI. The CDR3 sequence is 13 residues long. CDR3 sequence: CASSYSGPAEAFF. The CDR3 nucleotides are TGTGCCAGCAGTTACAGTGGCCCCGCTGAAGCTTTCTTT.

Written as DNA, the CDR3 is TGTGCCAGCAGCCAGAGCGGGTCGGGGCGGTTCTTC. Residues: CASSQSGSGRFF. V and J are TRBV3-1 (or the pseudogene TRBV3-2) and TRBJ2-1, with D perhaps matching TRBD2 (6 bases). V lost 3 bases and J lost 15, with 15 bases in between. Germline CDR1 and CDR2: LGHDT and YNNKEL (reference sequence). This CDR3 contains 12 residues.

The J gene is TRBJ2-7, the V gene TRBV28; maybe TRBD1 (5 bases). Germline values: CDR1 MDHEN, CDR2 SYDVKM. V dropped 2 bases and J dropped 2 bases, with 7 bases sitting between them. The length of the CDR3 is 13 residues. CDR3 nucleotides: TGTGCCAGCAGTTTACAGGGCGCCTACGAGCAGTACTTC. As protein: CASSLQGAYEQYF.

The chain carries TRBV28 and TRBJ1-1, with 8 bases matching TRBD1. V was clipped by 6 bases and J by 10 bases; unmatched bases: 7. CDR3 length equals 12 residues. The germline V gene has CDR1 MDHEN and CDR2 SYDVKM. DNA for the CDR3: TGTGCCAGCAGGGGAAAGGACAGGGCAGCTTTCTTT. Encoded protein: CASRGKDRAAFF.

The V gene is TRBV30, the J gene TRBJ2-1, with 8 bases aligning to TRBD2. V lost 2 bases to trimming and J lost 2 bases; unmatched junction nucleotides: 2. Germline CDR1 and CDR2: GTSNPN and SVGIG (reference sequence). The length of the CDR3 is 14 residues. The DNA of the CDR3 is TGTGCCTGGAGTCTAGCGGGTACCTACAATGAGCAGTTCTTC. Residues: CAWSLAGTYNEQFF.

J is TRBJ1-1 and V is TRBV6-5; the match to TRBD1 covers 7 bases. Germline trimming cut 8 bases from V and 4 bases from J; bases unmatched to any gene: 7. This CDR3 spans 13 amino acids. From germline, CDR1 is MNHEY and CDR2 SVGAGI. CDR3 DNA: TGTGCCAGCGTCGACAGGGTGGCCACTGAAGCTTTCTTT. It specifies CASVDRVATEAFF.

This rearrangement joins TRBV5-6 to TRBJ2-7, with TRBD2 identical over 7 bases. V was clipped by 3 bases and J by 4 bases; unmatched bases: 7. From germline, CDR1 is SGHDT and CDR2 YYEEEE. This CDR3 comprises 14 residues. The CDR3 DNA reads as TGTGCCAGCAGCTCCATGGGGGGAGGGTACGAGCAGTACTTC. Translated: CASSSMGGGYEQYF.

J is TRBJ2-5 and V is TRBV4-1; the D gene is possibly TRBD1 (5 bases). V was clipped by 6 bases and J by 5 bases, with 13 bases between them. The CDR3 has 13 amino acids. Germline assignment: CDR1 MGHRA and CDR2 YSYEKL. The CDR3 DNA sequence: TGCGCCAGCAGTTCCCTTCACAGGGAGACCCAGTACTTC. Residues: CASSSLHRETQYF.

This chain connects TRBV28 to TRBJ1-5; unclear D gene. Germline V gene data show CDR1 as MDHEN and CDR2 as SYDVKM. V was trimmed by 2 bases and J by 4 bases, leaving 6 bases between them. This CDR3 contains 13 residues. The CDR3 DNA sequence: TGTGCCAGCAGTTTAGTTAGAAATCAGCCCCAGCATTTT. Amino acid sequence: CASSLVRNQPQHF.

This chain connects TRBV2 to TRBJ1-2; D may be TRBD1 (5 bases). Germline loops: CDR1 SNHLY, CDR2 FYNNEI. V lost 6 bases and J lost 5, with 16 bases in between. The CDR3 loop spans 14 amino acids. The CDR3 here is CASSNTGDYYGYTF. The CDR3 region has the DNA TGTGCCAGCAGCAACACGGGGGACTATTATGGCTACACCTTC.

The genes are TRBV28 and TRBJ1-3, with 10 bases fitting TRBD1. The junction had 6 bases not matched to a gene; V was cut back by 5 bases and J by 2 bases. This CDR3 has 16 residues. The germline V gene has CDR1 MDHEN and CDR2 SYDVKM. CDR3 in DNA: TGTGCCAGCAGTCAAGGGGACAGGGGAACTGGAAACACCATATATTTT. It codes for CASSQGDRGTGNTIYF.

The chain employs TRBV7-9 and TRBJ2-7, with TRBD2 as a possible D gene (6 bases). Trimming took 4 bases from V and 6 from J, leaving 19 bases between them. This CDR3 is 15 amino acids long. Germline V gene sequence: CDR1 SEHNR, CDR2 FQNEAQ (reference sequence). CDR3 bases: TGTGCCAGCAGCTCCCGACTAGTCTGGTATAGCGAGCAGTACTTC. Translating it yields CASSSRLVWYSEQYF.

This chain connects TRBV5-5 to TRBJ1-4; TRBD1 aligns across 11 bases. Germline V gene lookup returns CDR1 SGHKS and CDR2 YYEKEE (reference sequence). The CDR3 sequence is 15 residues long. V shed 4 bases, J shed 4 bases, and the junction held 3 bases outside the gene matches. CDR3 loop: CASSMGQGGNEKLFF. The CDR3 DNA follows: TGTGCCAGCAGCATGGGACAGGGGGGTAATGAAAAACTGTTTTTT.

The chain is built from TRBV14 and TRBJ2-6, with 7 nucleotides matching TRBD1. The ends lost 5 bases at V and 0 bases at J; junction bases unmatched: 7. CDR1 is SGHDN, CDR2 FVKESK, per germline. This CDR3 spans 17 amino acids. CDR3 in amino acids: CASSKRGQISGANVLTF. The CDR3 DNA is TGTGCCAGCAGCAAGAGGGGACAGATCTCTGGGGCCAACGTCCTGACTTTC.

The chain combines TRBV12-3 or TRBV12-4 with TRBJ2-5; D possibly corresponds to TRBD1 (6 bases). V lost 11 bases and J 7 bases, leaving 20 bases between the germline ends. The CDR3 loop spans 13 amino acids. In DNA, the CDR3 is TGTGCCGTTAGCACGGACAGAAAGGGGACCCAGTACTTC. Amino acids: CAVSTDRKGTQYF.

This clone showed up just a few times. In nucleotides, the CDR3 is TGTGCCAGCAGTTACAGGGGCAGAGCTTTCTTT. Residues: CASSYRGRAFF. V and J are TRBV6-5 and TRBJ1-1; D may be TRBD1 (5 bases). V was pared by 2 bases and J by 10 bases, with 8 bases between. The CDR3 extends over 11 amino acids. Germline V gives CDR1 MNHEY, CDR2 SVGAGI.

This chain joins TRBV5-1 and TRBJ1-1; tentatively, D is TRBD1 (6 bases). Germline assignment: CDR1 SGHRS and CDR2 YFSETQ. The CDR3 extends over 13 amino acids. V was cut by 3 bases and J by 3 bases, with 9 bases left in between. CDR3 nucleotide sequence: TGCGCCAGCAGCTCGTCAGGGGACACTGAAGCTTTCTTT. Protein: CASSSSGDTEAFF.

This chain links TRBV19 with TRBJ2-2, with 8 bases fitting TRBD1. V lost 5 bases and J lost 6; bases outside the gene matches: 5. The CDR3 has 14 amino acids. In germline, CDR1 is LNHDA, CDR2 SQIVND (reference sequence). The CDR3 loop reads CASSPGGASGELFF. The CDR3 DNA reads TGTGCCAGTAGTCCAGGGGGCGCATCCGGGGAGCTGTTTTTT.

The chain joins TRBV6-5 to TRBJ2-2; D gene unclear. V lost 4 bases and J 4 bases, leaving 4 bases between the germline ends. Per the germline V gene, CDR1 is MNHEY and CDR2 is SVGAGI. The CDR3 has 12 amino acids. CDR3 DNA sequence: TGTGCCAGCAGTTCCCTCACCGGGGAGCTGTTTTTT. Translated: CASSSLTGELFF.

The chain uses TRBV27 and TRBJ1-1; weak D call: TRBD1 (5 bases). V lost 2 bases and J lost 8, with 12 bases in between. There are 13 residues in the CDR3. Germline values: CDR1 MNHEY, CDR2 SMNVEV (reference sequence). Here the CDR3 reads CASSLRQMGEAFF. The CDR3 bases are TGTGCCAGCAGTTTACGACAGATGGGAGAAGCTTTCTTT.

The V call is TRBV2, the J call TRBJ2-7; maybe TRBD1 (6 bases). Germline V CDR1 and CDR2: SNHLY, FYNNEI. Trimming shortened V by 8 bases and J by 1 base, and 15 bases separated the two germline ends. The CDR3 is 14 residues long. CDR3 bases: TGTGCCAGCGCTGAAACCGGGACATCCTACGAGCAGTACTTC. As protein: CASAETGTSYEQYF.